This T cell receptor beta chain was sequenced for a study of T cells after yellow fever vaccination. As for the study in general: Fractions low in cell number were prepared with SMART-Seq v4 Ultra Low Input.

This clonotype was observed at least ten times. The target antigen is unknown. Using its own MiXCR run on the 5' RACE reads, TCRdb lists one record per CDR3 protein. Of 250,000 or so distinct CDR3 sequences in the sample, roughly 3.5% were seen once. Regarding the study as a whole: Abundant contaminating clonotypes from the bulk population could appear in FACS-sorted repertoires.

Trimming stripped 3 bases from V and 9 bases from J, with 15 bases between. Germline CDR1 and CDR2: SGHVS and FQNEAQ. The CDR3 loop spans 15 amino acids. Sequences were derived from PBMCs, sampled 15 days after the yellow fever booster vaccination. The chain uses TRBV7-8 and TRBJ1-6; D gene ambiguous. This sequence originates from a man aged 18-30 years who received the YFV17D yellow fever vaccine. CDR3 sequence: CASSLERFGSSPLHF. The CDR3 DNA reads TGTGCCAGCAGCTTGGAGAGATTTGGCAGTTCACCCCTCCACTTT.